The 12 T cell receptor beta chains presented below share a single source sample, sequenced in a study of blood T cell repertoires in COVID-19. Sequenced by immunoSEQ multiplex PCR; TCRdb stores in-frame clones only, minus some. The table lists around 100,000 clones, roughly 90% of them singletons. The specimen sequenced was peripheral blood. All receptors derive from a man aged 45 to 65 with active COVID-19.

The gene calls are TRBV7-8 and TRBJ1-3; TRBD1 matches 8 bases. With V trimmed by 0 bases and J by 2 bases, 3 bases remained unmatched. Germline CDR1 is SGHVS and CDR2 is FQNEAQ. This CDR3 is 16 amino acids long. This CDR3 is CASSLARTGPGNTIYF. The CDR3, as DNA: TGTGCCAGCAGCTTAGCTCGGACAGGGCCTGGAAACACCATATATTTT.

The V gene is TRBV27, the J gene TRBJ2-1, with a weak D call TRBD2 (7 bases). Looked up from germline, CDR1 is MNHEY and CDR2 is SMNVEV (reference sequence). With 10 bases removed from V and 0 bases from J, the gap between germline ends came to 19 bases. The CDR3 sequence is 16 residues long. The CDR3 sequence: CATERGAGLSYNEQFF. CDR3 in DNA: TGTGCCACGGAACGGGGGGCAGGGCTCTCCTACAATGAGCAGTTCTTC.

This clone was seen once. CDR3 sequence (DNA): TGTGCCAGCAGCCCTACCAGGGGCGGTACGCAGTATTTT. Translated, it gives CASSPTRGGTQYF. The V gene is TRBV5-6, the J gene TRBJ2-3; the D gene is possibly TRBD1 (6 bases). CDR1 SGHDT and CDR2 YYEEEE come from the germline V gene. Trimming cost V 4 bases and J 8 bases, with 14 bases left between them. The CDR3 consists of 13 residues.

The chain uses TRBV12-3 or TRBV12-4 and TRBJ2-1, with a possible D match to TRBD2 (6 bases). The CDR3 runs to 13 residues. Trimming stripped 8 bases from V and 7 bases from J, with 15 bases between. The CDR3 sequence: CASQGLRQNEQFF. CDR3 sequence (DNA): TGTGCCAGCCAGGGACTCCGTCAGAATGAGCAGTTCTTC.

This clone was detected only a few times. J is TRBJ1-6 and V is TRBV5-1; 7 nucleotides agree with TRBD1. CDR1 SGHRS and CDR2 YFSETQ come from the germline V gene. The CDR3 runs 18 residues. Germline trimming cut 3 bases from V and 10 bases from J; bases unmatched to any gene: 19. The CDR3 reads CASSSTARQGASRSPLHF. As DNA, the CDR3 is TGCGCCAGCAGCTCCACAGCTAGACAGGGTGCCTCACGGTCACCCCTCCACTTT.

The J gene is TRBJ2-3, the V gene TRBV24-1, with 7 positions matching TRBD2. J gave up 0 bases and V 3 bases, and 5 bases lay outside the gene matches. CDR3 length: 16 amino acids. The germline V gene has CDR1 KGHDR and CDR2 SFDVKD. CDR3 loop: CATSDLTSVSTDTQYF. DNA for the CDR3: TGTGCCACCAGTGATCTTACTAGCGTTAGCACAGATACGCAGTATTTT.

The rearrangement links TRBV7-6 to TRBJ2-2, with 9 bases fitting TRBD2. Per the germline V gene, CDR1 is SGHVS and CDR2 is FNYEAQ. CDR3 length equals 15 residues. Trimming took 4 bases from V and 5 from J; bases not matched to a gene: 5. CDR3: CASSSAGGWTGELFF. The CDR3 DNA sequence: TGTGCCAGCAGCTCAGCGGGAGGATGGACCGGGGAGCTGTTTTTT.

The V call is TRBV9, the J call TRBJ2-1; TRBD2 agrees at 10 bases. With V trimmed by 3 bases and J by 4 bases, 4 bases remained unmatched. Germline V gene lookup returns CDR1 SGDLS and CDR2 YYNGEE. The CDR3 contains 15 residues. This chain's CDR3 is CASSELAGLYNEQFF. CDR3 nucleotide sequence: TGTGCCAGCAGCGAACTAGCGGGGTTATACAATGAGCAGTTCTTC.

This clone was seen just once. This chain links TRBV5-4 with TRBJ2-2; 13 nucleotides line up with TRBD2. V was clipped by 1 base and J by 6 bases; unmatched bases: 3. The CDR3 sequence is 16 residues long. Germline lookup yields CDR1 SGHNT and CDR2 YYREEE (reference sequence). The CDR3 sequence: CASSLPLAGGSGELFF. The CDR3 DNA reads as TGTGCCAGCAGCTTGCCACTAGCGGGGGGGTCCGGGGAGCTGTTTTTT.

The sample holds one count of this clone. The rearrangement joins TRBV5-4 to TRBJ1-2; 8 bases match TRBD1. V shed 1 base and J 3 bases; nucleotides not matched to a gene: 8. CDR1 and CDR2 (germline): SGHNT, YYREEE (reference sequence). The CDR3 is made up of 16 amino acids. CDR3 amino acids: CASSLPGQGFDYGYTF. CDR3 in DNA: TGTGCCAGCAGCTTGCCCGGACAGGGATTCGACTATGGCTACACCTTC.

This clone occurred once. V is TRBV6-2 or TRBV6-3 and J is TRBJ2-7, with D possibly being TRBD2 (6 bases). The V end was cut by 5 bases, the J end by 3 bases, with 11 bases between. Germline values: CDR1 MNHEY, CDR2 SVGEGT. The CDR3 is made up of 13 amino acids. The CDR3 DNA sequence: TGTGCCAGCAGTCCGGGAGTTAACTACGAGCAGTACTTC. This translates into CASSPGVNYEQYF.

The V call is TRBV29-1, the J call TRBJ2-1; maybe TRBD2 (6 bases). This CDR3 comprises 14 residues. V shed 5 bases and J shed 7 bases, with 18 bases lying between them. The V gene's germline CDR1 is SQVTM and CDR2 ANQGSEA. CDR3 DNA sequence: TGCAGCGTTTGGGATTACGGGGCGGGGAATGAGCAGTTCTTC. This encodes CSVWDYGAGNEQFF.